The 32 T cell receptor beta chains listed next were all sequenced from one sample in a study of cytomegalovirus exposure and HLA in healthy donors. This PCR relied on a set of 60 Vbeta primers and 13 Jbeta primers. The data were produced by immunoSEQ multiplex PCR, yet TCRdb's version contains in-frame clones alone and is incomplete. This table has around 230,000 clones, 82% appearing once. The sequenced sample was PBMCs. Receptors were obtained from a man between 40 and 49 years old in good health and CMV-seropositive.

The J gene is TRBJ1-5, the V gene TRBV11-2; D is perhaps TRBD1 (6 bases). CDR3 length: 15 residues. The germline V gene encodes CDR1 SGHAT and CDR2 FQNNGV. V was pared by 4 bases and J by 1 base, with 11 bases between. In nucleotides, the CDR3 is TGTGCCAGCAGCTCGACGACAGGAAGCAATCAGCCCCAGCATTTT. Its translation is CASSSTTGSNQPQHF.

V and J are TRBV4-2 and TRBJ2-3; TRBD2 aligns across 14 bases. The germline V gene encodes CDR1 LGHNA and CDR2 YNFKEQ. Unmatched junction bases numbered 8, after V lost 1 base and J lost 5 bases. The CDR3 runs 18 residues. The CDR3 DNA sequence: TGTGCCAGCAGCCAAGGCGGACTAGCGGGAGGCGGGAGAGATACGCAGTATTTT. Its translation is CASSQGGLAGGGRDTQYF.

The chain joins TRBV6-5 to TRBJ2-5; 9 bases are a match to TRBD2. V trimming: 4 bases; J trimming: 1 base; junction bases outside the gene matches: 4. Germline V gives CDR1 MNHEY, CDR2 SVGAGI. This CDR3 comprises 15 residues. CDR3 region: CASSSQGLAQETQYF. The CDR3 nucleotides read TGTGCCAGCAGTTCCCAGGGACTAGCCCAAGAGACCCAGTACTTC.

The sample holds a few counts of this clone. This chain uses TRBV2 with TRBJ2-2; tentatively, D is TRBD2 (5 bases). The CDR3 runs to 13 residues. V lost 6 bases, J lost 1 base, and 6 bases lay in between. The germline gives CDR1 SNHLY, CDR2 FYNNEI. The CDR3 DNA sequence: TGTGCCAGCAGACGGGGGAACACCGGGGAGCTGTTTTTT. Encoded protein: CASRRGNTGELFF.

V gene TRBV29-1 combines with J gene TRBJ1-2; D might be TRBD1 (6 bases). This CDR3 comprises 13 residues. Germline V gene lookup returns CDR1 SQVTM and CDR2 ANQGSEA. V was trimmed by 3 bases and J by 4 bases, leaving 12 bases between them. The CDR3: CSVDIGGGYGYTF. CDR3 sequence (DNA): TGCAGCGTTGATATAGGGGGGGGCTATGGCTACACCTTC.

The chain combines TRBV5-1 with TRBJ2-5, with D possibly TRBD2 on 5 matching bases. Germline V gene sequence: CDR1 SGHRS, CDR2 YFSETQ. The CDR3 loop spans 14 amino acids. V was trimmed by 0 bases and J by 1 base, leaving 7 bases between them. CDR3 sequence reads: CASSLGAAQETQYF. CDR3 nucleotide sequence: TGCGCCAGCAGCTTGGGAGCGGCCCAAGAGACCCAGTACTTC.

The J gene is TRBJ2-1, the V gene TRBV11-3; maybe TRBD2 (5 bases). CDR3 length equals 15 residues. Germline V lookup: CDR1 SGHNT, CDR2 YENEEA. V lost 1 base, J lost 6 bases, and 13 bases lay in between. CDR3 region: CASSLARGWGNEQFF. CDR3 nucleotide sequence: TGTGCCAGCAGCTTAGCCCGGGGATGGGGCAATGAGCAGTTCTTC.

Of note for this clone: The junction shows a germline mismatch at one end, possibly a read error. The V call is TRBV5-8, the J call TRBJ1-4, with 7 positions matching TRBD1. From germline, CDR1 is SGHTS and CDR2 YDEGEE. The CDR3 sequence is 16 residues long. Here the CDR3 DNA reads TGTGCCAGCAGCGCGGGACAGCGCGCAACTAATGAAAAACTATTTTTT. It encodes CASSAGQRATNEKLFF.

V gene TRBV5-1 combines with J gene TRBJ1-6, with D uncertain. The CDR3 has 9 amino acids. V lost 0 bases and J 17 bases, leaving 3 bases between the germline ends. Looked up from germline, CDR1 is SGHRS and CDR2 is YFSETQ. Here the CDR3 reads CASSLGVHF. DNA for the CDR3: TGCGCCAGCAGCTTGGGCGTCCACTTT.

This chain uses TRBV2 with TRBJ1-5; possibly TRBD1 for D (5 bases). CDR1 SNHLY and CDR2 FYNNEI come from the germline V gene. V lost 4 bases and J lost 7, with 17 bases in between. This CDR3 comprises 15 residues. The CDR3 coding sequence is TGTGCCAGCAGTGGGGTGGGGGGAAATACCCAGCCCCAGCATTTT. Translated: CASSGVGGNTQPQHF. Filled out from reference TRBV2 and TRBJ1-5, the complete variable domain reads EPEVTQTPSHQVTQMGQEVILRCVPISNHLYFYWYRQILGQKVEFLVSFYNNEISEKSEIFDDQFSVERPDGSNFTLKIRSTKLEDSAMYFCASSGVGGNTQPQHFGDGTRLSIL.

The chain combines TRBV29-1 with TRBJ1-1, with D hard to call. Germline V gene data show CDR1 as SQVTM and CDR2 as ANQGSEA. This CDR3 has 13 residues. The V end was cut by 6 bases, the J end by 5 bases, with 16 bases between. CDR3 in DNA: TGCAGCGTCCCTAACGGGGTAGGGACTGAAGCTTTCTTT. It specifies CSVPNGVGTEAFF.

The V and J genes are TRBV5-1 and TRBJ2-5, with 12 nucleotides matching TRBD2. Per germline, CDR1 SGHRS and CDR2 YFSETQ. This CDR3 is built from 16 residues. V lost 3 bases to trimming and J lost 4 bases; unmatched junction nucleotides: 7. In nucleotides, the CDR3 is TGCGCCAGCAGCTCTACGTCGACTAGCGGGAGAGAGACCCAGTACTTC. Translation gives CASSSTSTSGRETQYF.

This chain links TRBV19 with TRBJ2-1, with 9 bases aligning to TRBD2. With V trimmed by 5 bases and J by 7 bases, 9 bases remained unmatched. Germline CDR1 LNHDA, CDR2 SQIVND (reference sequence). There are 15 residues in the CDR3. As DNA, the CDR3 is TGTGCCAGTAGTCCCATGCGGGAGGGCCGGAATGAGCAGTTCTTC. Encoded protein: CASSPMREGRNEQFF.

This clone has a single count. CDR3 in DNA: TGTGCCAGTACGAAGCGGGAGAGCTCCTACAATGAGCAGTTCTTC. This encodes CASTKRESSYNEQFF. The genes are TRBV19 and TRBJ2-1, with 8 bases that match TRBD2. Per germline, CDR1 LNHDA and CDR2 SQIVND (reference sequence). CDR3 length equals 15 residues. The V and J ends lost 7 bases and 0 bases, in that order; junction bases with no gene match: 5.

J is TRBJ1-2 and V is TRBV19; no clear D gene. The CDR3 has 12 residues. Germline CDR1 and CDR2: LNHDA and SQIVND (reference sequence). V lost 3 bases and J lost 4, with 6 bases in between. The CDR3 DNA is TGTGCCAGTAGTATCGCCAGCTATGGCTACACCTTC. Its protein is CASSIASYGYTF.

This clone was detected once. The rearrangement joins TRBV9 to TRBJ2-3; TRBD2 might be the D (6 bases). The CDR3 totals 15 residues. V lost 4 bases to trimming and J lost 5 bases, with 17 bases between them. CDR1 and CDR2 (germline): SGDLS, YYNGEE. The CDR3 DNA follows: TGTGCCAGCAGCCCTCCTCAGGGACTCGGAGATACGCAGTATTTT. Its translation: CASSPPQGLGDTQYF.

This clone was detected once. The CDR3 DNA is TGTGCCAGCAGCCAAGATCTAGGGCCCCAGCATTTT. Its translation: CASSQDLGPQHF. The chain links TRBV14 to TRBJ1-5; D is ambiguous. The CDR3 contains 12 residues. V was trimmed by 0 bases and J by 9 bases, leaving 6 bases between them. CDR1 is SGHDN, CDR2 FVKESK, per germline.

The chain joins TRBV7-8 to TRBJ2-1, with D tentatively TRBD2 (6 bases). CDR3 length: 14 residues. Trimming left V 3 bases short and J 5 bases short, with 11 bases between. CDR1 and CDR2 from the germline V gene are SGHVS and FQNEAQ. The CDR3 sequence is CASSFRDLNNEQFF. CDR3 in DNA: TGTGCCAGCAGCTTCCGGGACTTGAACAATGAGCAGTTCTTC.

CDR3 region: CAWSTTGSANEKLFF. DNA for the CDR3: TGTGCCTGGAGTACGACAGGGTCGGCTAATGAAAAACTGTTTTTT. The chain is built from TRBV30 and TRBJ1-4; TRBD1 matches at 7 bases. V lost 2 bases and J lost 3; bases outside the gene matches: 6. The germline CDR1 and CDR2 sequences are GTSNPN and SVGIG (reference sequence). The CDR3 is 15 amino acids.

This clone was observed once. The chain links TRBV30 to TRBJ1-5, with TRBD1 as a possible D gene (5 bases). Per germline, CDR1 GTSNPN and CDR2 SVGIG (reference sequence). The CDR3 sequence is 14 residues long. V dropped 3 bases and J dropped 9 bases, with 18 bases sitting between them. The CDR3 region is CAWSQSGAPWPQHF. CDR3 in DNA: TGTGCCTGGAGCCAAAGTGGGGCCCCATGGCCCCAGCATTTT.

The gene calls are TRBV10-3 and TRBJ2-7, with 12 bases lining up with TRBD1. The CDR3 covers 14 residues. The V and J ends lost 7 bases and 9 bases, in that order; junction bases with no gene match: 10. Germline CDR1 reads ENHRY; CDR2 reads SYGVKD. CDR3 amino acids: CAIKGGQGADRQYF. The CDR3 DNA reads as TGTGCCATCAAGGGGGGACAGGGGGCTGATCGGCAGTACTTC.

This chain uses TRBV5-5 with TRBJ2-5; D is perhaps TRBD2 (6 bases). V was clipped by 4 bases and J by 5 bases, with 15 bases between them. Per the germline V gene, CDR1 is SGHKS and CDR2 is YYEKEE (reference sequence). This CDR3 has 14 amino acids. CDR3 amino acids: CASSPGGAPETQYF. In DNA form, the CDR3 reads TGTGCCAGCAGCCCCGGGGGTGCCCCGGAGACCCAGTACTTC.

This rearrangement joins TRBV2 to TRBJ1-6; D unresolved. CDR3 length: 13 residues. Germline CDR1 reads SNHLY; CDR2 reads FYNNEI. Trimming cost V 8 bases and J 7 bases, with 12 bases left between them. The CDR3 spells CASLPEQNSPLHF. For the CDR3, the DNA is TGTGCCAGCCTTCCGGAGCAAAATTCACCCCTCCACTTT.

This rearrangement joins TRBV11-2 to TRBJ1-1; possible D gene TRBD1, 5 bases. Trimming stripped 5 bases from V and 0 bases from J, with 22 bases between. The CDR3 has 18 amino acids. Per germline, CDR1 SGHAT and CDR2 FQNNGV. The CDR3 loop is CASSHGQGARSMNTEAFF. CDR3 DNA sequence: TGTGCCAGCAGCCACGGACAAGGGGCGAGGTCCATGAACACTGAAGCTTTCTTT.

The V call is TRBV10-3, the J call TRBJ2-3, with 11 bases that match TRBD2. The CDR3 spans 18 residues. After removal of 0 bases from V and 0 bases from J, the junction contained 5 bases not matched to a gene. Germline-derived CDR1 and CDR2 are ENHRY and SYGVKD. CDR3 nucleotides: TGTGCCATCAGTGAGTCGAGTCGGACTAGCGGGAGCACAGATACGCAGTATTTT. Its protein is CAISESSRTSGSTDTQYF.

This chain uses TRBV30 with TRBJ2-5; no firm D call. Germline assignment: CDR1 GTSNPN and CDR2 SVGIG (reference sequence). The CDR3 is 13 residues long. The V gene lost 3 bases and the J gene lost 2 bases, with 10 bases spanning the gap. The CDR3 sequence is CAWSPWAQETQYF. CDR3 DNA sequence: TGTGCCTGGAGCCCCTGGGCGCAAGAGACCCAGTACTTC.

CDR3 protein: CASSQGLAGGGETQYF. The CDR3, as DNA: TGTGCCAGCAGCCAAGGACTAGCGGGAGGTGGTGAGACCCAGTACTTC. The J gene is TRBJ2-5, the V gene TRBV11-2; 14 bases are a match to TRBD2. The germline CDR1 and CDR2 sequences are SGHAT and FQNNGV. The CDR3 extends over 16 amino acids. The ends lost 5 bases at V and 5 bases at J; junction bases unmatched: 7.

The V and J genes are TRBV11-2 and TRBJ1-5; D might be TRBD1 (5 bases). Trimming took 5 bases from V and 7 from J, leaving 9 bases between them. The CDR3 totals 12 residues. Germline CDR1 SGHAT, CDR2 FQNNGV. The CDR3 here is CASSGKGQPQHF. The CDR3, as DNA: TGTGCCAGCAGCGGGAAGGGGCAGCCCCAGCATTTT.

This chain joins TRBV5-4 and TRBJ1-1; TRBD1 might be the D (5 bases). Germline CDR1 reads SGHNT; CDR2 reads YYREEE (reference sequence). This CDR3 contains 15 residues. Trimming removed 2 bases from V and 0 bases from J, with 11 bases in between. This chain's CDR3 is CASSLDSEMNTEAFF. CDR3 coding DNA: TGTGCCAGCAGCTTAGACAGTGAGATGAACACTGAAGCTTTCTTT.

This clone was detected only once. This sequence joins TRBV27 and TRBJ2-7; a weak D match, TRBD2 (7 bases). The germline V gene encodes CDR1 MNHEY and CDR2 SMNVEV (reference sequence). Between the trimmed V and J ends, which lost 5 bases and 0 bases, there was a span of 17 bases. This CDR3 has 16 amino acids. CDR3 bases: TGTGCCAGCAGTCCTTATGGGGGGGCCAGCTCCTACGAGCAGTACTTC. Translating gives CASSPYGGASSYEQYF.

The CDR3 is CAWSGTGREAFF. DNA for the CDR3: TGTGCCTGGAGTGGGACAGGACGTGAAGCTTTCTTT. The chain has TRBV30 and TRBJ1-1; TRBD1 agrees at 7 bases. This CDR3 is built from 12 residues. With 1 base clipped from V and 7 bases from J, the junction kept 3 bases outside the gene matches. CDR1 is GTSNPN and CDR2 is SVGIG in the germline V gene (reference sequence).

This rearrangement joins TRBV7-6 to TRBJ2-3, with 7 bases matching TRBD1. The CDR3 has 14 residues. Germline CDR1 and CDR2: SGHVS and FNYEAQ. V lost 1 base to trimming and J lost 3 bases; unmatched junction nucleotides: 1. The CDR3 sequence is CASSLEQGTDTQYF. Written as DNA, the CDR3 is TGTGCCAGCAGCTTAGAACAGGGGACAGATACGCAGTATTTT.